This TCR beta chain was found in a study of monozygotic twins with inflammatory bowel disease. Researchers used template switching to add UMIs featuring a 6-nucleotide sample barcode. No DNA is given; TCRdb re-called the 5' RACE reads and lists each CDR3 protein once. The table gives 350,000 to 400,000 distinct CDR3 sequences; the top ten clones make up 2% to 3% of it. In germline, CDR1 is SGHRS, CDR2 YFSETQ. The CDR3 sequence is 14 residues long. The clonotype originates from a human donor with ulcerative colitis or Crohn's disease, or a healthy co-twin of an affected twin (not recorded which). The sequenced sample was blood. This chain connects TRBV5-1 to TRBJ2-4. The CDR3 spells CASSYDIAKNIQYF.